Described below is a single TCR beta chain sequence and its context. Its antigen is unknown. These data belong to a study of T-cell reconstitution after alpha-beta-depleted transplantation in children. The CDR3 consists of 13 residues. V gave up 10 bases and J gave up 7 bases, with 18 bases separating them. The V gene's germline CDR1 is SGHRS and CDR2 YFSETQ. Unique molecular identifiers featured in how the TCRbeta library was prepared. MiXCR was run by TCRdb on the PCR reads, yielding one entry per CDR3 protein. The top ten hold about 28% of the sample, which has about 980,000 distinct CDR3 sequences, about 26% seen once. Regarding the study as a whole: Two months or so post-transplant, alpha-beta T cells reportedly derived from several hundred expanded graft clones. Where some patients showed high TCRbeta diversity at day 60, it came from recipient T cells and thymic progenitors that had survived.

This receptor was taken from a boy younger than two who had a stem cell transplant for SCID, so the T cells may come from the graft donor. The chain carries TRBV5-1 and TRBJ2-4, with D perhaps TRBD1 (6 bases). This material consisted of PBMCs, mostly from graft donor cells, taken 360 days after TCRalphabeta/CD19-depleted stem cell transplant. The CDR3 is CACLENRDNIQYF. The CDR3 bases are TGCGCCTGTCTTGAAAACAGGGATAACATTCAGTACTTC.